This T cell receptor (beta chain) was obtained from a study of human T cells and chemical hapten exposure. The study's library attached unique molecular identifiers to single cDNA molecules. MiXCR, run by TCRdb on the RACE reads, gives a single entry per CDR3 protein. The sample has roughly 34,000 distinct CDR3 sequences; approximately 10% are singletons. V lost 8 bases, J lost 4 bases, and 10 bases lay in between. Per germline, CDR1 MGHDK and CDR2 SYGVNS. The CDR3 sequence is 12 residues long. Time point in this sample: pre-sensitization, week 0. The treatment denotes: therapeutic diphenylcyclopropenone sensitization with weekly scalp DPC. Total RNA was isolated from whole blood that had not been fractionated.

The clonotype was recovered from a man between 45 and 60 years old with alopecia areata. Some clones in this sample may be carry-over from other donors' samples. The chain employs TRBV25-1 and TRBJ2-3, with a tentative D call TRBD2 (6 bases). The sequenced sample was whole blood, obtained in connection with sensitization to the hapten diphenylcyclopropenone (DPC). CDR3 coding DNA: TGTGCCAGCTGGACTACGGCAGATACGCAGTATTTT. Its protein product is CASWTTADTQYF.